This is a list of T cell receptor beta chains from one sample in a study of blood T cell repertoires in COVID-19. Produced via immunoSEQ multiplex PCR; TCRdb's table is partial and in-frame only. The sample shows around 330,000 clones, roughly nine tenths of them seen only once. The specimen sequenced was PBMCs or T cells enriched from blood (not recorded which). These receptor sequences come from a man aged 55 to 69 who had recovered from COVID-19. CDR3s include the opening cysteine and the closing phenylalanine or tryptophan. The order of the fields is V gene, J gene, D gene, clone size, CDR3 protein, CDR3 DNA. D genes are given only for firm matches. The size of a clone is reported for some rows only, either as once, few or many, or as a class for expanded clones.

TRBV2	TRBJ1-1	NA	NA	CASSKQVNTEAFF	TGTGCCAGCAGCAAGCAAGTGAACACTGAAGCTTTCTTT
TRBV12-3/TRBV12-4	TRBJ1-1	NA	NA	CASREGVSTEAFF	TGTGCCAGCAGAGAAGGGGTCTCTACTGAAGCTTTCTTT
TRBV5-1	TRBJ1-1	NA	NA	CASSLGIDTEAFF	TGCGCCAGCAGCTTGGGTATTGACACTGAAGCTTTCTTT
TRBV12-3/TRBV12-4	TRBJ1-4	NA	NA	CASSPGDEKLFF	TGTGCCAGCAGTCCCGGGGATGAAAAACTGTTTTTT
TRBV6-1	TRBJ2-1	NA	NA	CASSEKGVANEQFF	TGTGCCAGCAGTGAAAAGGGGGTGGCCAATGAGCAGTTCTTC
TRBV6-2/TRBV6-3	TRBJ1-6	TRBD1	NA	CASSNRGQGSPLHF	TGTGCCAGCAGTAACAGGGGGCAAGGATCACCCCTCCACTTT
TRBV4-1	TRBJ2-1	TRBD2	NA	CASSLEGLVGPNEQFF	TGCGCCAGCAGCCTCGAAGGACTAGTAGGCCCCAATGAGCAGTTCTTC
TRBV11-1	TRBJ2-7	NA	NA	CASTPDRNEQYF	TGTGCCAGCACCCCAGACAGGAACGAGCAGTACTTC
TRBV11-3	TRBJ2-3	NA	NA	CASSSGGDHITDTQYF	TGTGCCAGCAGCTCCGGAGGGGACCATATCACAGATACGCAGTATTTT
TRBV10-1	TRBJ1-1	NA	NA	CASSEKPNTEAFF	TGCGCCAGCAGTGAGAAGCCGAACACTGAAGCTTTCTTT
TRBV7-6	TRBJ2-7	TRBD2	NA	CASSPGGVLIHEQYF	TGTGCCAGCAGCCCCGGGGGGGTTTTAATACACGAGCAGTACTTC
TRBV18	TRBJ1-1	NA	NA	CASSLARGNTEAFF	TGTGCCAGCTCACTGGCTAGAGGGAACACTGAAGCTTTCTTT
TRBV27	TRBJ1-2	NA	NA	CASRWTAANYGYTF	TGTGCCAGCAGGTGGACAGCAGCTAACTATGGCTACACCTTC
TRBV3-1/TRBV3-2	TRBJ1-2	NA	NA	CASSQVGSGRYGYTF	TGTGCCAGCAGCCAAGTAGGATCCGGGAGGTATGGCTACACCTTC
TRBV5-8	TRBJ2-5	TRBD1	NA	CASSRGTAQETQYF	TGTGCCAGCAGCCGAGGGACAGCCCAAGAGACCCAGTACTTC
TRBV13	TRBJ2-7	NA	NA	CASSFRAAYEQYF	TGTGCCAGCAGCTTCAGGGCGGCTTACGAGCAGTACTTC
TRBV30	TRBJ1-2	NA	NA	CAWSDKDRRGYTF	TGTGCCTGGAGCGACAAAGACAGGCGCGGCTACACCTTC
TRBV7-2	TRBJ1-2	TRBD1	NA	CASRLGTAINYGYTF	TGTGCCAGCAGACTTGGGACAGCTATTAACTATGGCTACACCTTC
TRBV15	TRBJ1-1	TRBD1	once	CATSRDPPTGDTEAFF	TGTGCCACCAGCAGAGATCCTCCGACAGGGGACACTGAAGCTTTCTTT
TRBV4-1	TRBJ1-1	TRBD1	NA	CASSLGTGDVNTEAFF	TGCGCCAGCAGCCTTGGGACAGGGGATGTGAACACTGAAGCTTTCTTT
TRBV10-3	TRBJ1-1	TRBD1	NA	CATRDRGETEAFF	TGTGCCACCCGGGACAGGGGGGAGACTGAAGCTTTCTTT
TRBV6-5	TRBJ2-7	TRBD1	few	CASSIHIQGDEQYF	TGTGCCAGCAGTATACATATACAGGGGGACGAGCAGTACTTC
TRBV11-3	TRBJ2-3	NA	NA	CASSLGGADTQYF	TGTGCCAGCAGCTTAGGGGGGGCAGATACGCAGTATTTT
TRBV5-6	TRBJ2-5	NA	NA	CASSLIWGQKETQYF	TGTGCCAGCAGCTTGATCTGGGGGCAGAAAGAGACCCAGTACTTC
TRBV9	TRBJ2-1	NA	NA	CASSVVAGALYNEQFF	TGTGCCAGCAGCGTAGTTGCGGGGGCCCTTTACAATGAGCAGTTCTTC
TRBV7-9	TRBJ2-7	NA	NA	CASSRIGSSSRDEQYF	TGTGCCAGCAGCCGGATAGGTTCTAGTTCCCGGGACGAGCAGTACTTC
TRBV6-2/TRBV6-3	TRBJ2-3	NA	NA	CASSPPAGSTDTQYF	TGTGCCAGCAGTCCCCCAGCGGGTAGCACAGATACGCAGTATTTT
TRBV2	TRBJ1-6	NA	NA	CASRREGQARMALHF	TGTGCCAGCAGACGGGAGGGACAAGCCCGTATGGCCCTCCACTTT
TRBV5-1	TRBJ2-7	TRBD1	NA	CASSLGHGTGDYEQYF	TGCGCCAGCAGCTTGGGCCACGGGACAGGGGACTACGAGCAGTACTTC
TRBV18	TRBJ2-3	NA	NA	CASSAMEGHYIADTQYF	TGTGCCAGCTCAGCAATGGAAGGACATTACATTGCAGATACGCAGTATTTT
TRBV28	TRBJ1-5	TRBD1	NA	CASSNYRDTGGTQHF	TGTGCCAGCAGTAACTACCGGGACACAGGGGGTACCCAGCATTTT
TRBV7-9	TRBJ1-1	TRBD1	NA	CASSSFRGRVRTEAFF	TGTGCCAGCAGCTCTTTCAGGGGGCGAGTTAGGACTGAAGCTTTCTTT
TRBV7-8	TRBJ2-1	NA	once	CASSSRHLNTNNEQFF	TGTGCCAGCAGCAGTAGACACCTCAATACCAACAATGAGCAGTTCTTC
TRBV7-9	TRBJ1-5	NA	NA	CASSAGNQPQHF	TGTGCCAGCAGCGCAGGTAATCAGCCCCAGCATTTT
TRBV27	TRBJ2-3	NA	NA	CASSLSSQVITDTQYF	TGTGCCAGCAGTTTATCGTCCCAGGTTATCACAGATACGCAGTATTTT
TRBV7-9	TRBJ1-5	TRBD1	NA	CASSTGTANQPQHF	TGTGCCAGCAGCACGGGGACAGCCAATCAGCCCCAGCATTTT
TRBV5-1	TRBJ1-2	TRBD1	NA	CASSFNGQGYGYTF	TGCGCCAGCAGCTTTAACGGACAGGGATATGGCTACACCTTC
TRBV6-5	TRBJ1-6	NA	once	CASSYIGSAGSPLHF	TGTGCCAGCAGTTACATAGGGAGTGCTGGTTCACCCCTCCACTTT
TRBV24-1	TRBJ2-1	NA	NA	CATSDLGHPSGNEQFF	TGTGCCACCAGTGATTTAGGCCACCCTTCGGGAAATGAGCAGTTCTTC
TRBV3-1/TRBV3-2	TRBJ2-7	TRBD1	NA	CASSQDRWTGSDEQYF	TGTGCCAGCAGCCAAGATCGATGGACAGGGTCAGACGAGCAGTACTTC
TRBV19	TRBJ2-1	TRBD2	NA	CASSSLAGAIYNEQFF	TGTGCCAGTAGTTCCTTAGCGGGGGCTATCTACAATGAGCAGTTCTTC
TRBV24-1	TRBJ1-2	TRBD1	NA	CATSDSTGGDYGYTF	TGTGCCACCAGTGATTCGACAGGGGGCGACTATGGCTACACCTTC